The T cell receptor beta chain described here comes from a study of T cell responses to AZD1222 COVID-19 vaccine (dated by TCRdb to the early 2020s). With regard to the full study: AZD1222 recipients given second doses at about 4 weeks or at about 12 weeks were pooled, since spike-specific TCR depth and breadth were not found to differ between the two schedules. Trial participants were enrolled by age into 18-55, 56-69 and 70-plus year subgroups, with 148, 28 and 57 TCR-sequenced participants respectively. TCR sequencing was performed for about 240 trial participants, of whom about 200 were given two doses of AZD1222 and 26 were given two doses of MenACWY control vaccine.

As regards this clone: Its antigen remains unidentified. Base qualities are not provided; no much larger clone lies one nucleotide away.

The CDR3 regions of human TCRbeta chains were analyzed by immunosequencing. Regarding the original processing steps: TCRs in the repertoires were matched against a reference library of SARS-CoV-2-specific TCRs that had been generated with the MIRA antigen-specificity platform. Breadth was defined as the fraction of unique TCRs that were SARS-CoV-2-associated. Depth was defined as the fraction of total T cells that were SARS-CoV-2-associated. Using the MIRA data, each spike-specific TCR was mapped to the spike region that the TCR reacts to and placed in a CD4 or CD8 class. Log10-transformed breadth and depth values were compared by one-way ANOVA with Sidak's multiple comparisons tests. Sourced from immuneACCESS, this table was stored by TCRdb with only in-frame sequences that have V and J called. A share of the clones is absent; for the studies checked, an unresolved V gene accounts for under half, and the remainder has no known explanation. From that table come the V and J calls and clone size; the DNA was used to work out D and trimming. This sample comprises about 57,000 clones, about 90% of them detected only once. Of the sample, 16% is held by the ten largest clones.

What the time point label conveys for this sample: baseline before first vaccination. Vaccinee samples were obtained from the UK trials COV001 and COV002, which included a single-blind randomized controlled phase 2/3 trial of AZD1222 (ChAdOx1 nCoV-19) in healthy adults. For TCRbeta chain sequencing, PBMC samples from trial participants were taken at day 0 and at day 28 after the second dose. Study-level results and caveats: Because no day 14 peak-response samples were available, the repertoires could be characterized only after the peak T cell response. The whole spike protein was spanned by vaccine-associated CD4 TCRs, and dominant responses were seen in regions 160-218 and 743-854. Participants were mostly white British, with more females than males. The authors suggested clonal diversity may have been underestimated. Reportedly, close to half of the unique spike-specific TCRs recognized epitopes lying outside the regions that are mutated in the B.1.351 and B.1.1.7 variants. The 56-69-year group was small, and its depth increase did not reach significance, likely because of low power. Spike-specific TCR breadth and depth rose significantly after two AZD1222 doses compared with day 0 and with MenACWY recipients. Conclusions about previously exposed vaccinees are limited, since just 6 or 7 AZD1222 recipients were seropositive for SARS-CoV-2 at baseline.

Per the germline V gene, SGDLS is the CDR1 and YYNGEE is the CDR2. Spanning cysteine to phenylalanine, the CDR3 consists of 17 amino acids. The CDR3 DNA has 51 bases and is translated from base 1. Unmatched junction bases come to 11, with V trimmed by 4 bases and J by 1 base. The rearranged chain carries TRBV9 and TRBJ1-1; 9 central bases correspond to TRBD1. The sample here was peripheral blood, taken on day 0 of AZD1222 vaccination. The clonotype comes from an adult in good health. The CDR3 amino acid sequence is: CASSRTTGGAGNTEAFF. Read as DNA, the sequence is TGTGCCAGCAGCCGAACCACAGGGGGCGCGGGGAACACTGAAGCTTTCTTT.